This T cell receptor (beta chain) was documented in a study of cytomegalovirus exposure and HLA in healthy donors. In the study overall: Most genotyped donors, roughly 80% of about 400, had Caucasian-associated genetic ancestry.

Primers for the PCR totalled 60 Vbeta and 13 Jbeta. The method was immunoSEQ multiplex PCR; TCRdb's version includes in-frame clones alone and lacks a portion of them. The sample lists 180,000 or so clones, around 79% occurring once. The germline V gene encodes CDR1 LNHDA and CDR2 SQIVND (reference sequence). The V gene end was trimmed by 11 bases and the J gene end by 7 bases; junction bases not matched to a gene: 7. The length of the CDR3 is 12 residues. Sequences were obtained from PBMCs. The rearrangement links TRBV19 to TRBJ2-5, with 10 bases that match TRBD1. The TCR was taken from a man aged 50 to 60 in good health and CMV-seropositive. The CDR3 spells CASTGGEGTQYF. As DNA, the CDR3 is TGTGCCTCGACAGGGGGCGAGGGGACCCAGTACTTC.